The source of this TCR beta chain is a study of cytomegalovirus exposure and HLA in healthy donors. As to this clone: Its antigen is still unknown.

Both 60 Vbeta primers and 13 Jbeta primers went into the PCR. Sequencing was performed with immunoSEQ multiplex PCR; in TCRdb, only in-frame clones are kept and a portion is missing. The repertoire shows about 130,000 clones; the top ten hold around 1.6%. The study's findings and limits: There were some V segments, including TRBV6-2 and TRBV6-3, excluded as indistinguishable. There were about 160 TCR beta chains listed as cytomegalovirus-associated.

The germline V gene has CDR1 SEHNR and CDR2 FQNEAQ (reference sequence). The CDR3 covers 13 residues. V lost 3 bases and J 6 bases, leaving 11 bases between the germline ends. Sequenced sample: PBMCs. The chain employs TRBV7-9 and TRBJ2-5, with D unclear. This TCR was recovered from a woman aged 35 to 49 in good health and CMV-seropositive. CDR3 in amino acids: CASSFDQAKTQYF. The DNA for the CDR3 is TGTGCCAGCAGCTTTGACCAGGCGAAGACCCAGTACTTC.